Following are 32 T cell receptor beta chains from one sample sequenced in a study of cytomegalovirus exposure and HLA in healthy donors. The study ran its PCR with 60 Vbeta and 13 Jbeta primers. The assay was immunoSEQ multiplex PCR, and TCRdb's table has in-frame clones only and misses some. Of about 52,000 clones listed, 60% to 75% were seen once; the top ten hold approximately 10%. The source material was PBMCs. Source of these receptors: a woman in her 50s in good health and CMV-seronegative.

This chain connects TRBV29-1 to TRBJ2-1, with D tentatively TRBD2 (7 bases). Germline values: CDR1 SQVTM, CDR2 ANQGSEA. The CDR3 sequence is 12 residues long. The CDR3: CGSGTTNNEQFF. The CDR3 DNA follows: TGCGGGAGCGGGACAACGAATAATGAGCAGTTCTTC.

The gene calls are TRBV4-3 and TRBJ2-7; 7 bases line up with TRBD1. The trim removed 4 bases at V and 4 bases at J, leaving 7 bases unmatched. This CDR3 has 14 amino acids. CDR1 and CDR2 (germline): LGHNA, YSLEER. As DNA, the CDR3 is TGCGCCAGCAGCCGCCACAGGGGAGTTTACGAGCAGTACTTC. Translation gives CASSRHRGVYEQYF.

The chain is built from TRBV7-2 and TRBJ1-5, with a tentative D call TRBD1 (6 bases). Trimming cost V 0 bases and J 4 bases, with 16 bases left between them. Germline V CDR1 and CDR2: SGHTA, FQGNSA. The CDR3 contains 17 residues. The CDR3 DNA reads as TGTGCCAGCAGCTTAGCGGGGGGGGCGGGGGCAAATCAGCCCCAGCATTTT. It yields the protein CASSLAGGAGANQPQHF.

This chain joins TRBV28 and TRBJ2-1; D may be TRBD2 (7 bases). This CDR3 has 15 amino acids. Trimming left V 10 bases short and J 2 bases short, with 18 bases between. Germline V gene lookup returns CDR1 MDHEN and CDR2 SYDVKM. The CDR3 DNA follows: TGTGCCATAGGGGGGGGGCAAATTACCTACAATGAGCAGTTCTTC. Translation gives CAIGGGQITYNEQFF.

The V gene is TRBV10-3, the J gene TRBJ1-4; TRBD1 is a possible D gene (6 bases). The ends were cut back, 5 bases at V and 8 bases at J, with 12 bases in the middle. Germline V gene sequence: CDR1 ENHRY, CDR2 SYGVKD. This CDR3 spans 13 amino acids. The CDR3 protein is CAISQAGGEKLFF. The CDR3 bases are TGTGCCATCAGTCAGGCGGGGGGCGAAAAACTGTTTTTT.

CDR3 region: CASFTWDRGSNTGELFF. CDR3 coding DNA: TGTGCCAGCTTTACCTGGGACAGGGGGTCGAACACCGGGGAGCTGTTTTTT. This chain links TRBV5-6 with TRBJ2-2; 11 bases line up with TRBD1. Per germline, CDR1 SGHDT and CDR2 YYEEEE. The CDR3 is 17 residues long. Trimming took 7 bases from V and 0 from J; bases not matched to a gene: 8.

V and J are TRBV10-3 and TRBJ1-5; weak D call: TRBD1 (6 bases). The CDR3 extends over 14 amino acids. V was cut by 5 bases and J by 5 bases, with 13 bases left in between. Germline loops: CDR1 ENHRY, CDR2 SYGVKD. In DNA, the CDR3 is TGTGCCATCAGTCCAACAGGGAGTCATCAGCCCCAGCATTTT. Amino acid sequence: CAISPTGSHQPQHF.

The rearrangement uses TRBV7-9 and TRBJ1-1, with 10 bases that match TRBD1. CDR1 SEHNR and CDR2 FQNEAQ come from the germline V gene (reference sequence). The CDR3 is 13 amino acids. The junction had 0 bases not matched to a gene; V was cut back by 3 bases and J by 5 bases. CDR3 DNA sequence: TGTGCCAGCAGCTTGGACAGGGGGACTGAAGCTTTCTTT. Protein: CASSLDRGTEAFF.

The gene calls are TRBV7-9 and TRBJ2-2, with TRBD1 matching 8 bases. The ends lost 6 bases at V and 0 bases at J; junction bases unmatched: 6. Germline values: CDR1 SEHNR, CDR2 FQNEAQ (reference sequence). This CDR3 has 16 amino acids. The CDR3 reads CASRLRGQANTGELFF. CDR3 DNA sequence: TGTGCCAGCAGACTACGGGGACAGGCGAACACCGGGGAGCTGTTTTTT. The complete variable domain, with remaining parts taken from reference TRBV7-9 and TRBJ2-2, reads DTGVSQNPRHKITKRGQNVTFRCDPISEHNRLYWYRQTLGQGPEFLTYFQNEAQLEKSRLLSDRFSAERPKGSFSTLEIQRTEQGDSAMYLCASRLRGQANTGELFFGEGSRLTVL.

The chain recombines TRBV5-1 with TRBJ1-2; no clear D gene. Germline assignment: CDR1 SGHRS and CDR2 YFSETQ. The V end lost 0 bases, the J end lost 2 bases, and 11 bases lay between the germline ends. The CDR3 is 15 residues long. CDR3 in amino acids: CASSLETGANYGYTF. The CDR3 region has the DNA TGCGCCAGCAGCTTGGAGACGGGAGCAAACTATGGCTACACCTTC.

This rearrangement joins TRBV29-1 to TRBJ2-3; TRBD2 aligns across 11 bases. This CDR3 comprises 15 residues. V dropped 6 bases and J dropped 6; count of bases not matched to a gene: 11. Germline V lookup: CDR1 SQVTM, CDR2 ANQGSEA. Here the CDR3 reads CSVQTLRTSGDTQYF. The CDR3 DNA follows: TGCAGCGTCCAAACTCTGAGGACTAGCGGGGATACGCAGTATTTT.

V is TRBV29-1 and J is TRBJ2-1, with a possible D match to TRBD1 (5 bases). The CDR3 is 12 amino acids. CDR1 and CDR2 from the germline V gene are SQVTM and ANQGSEA. The ends were cut back, 4 bases at V and 8 bases at J, with 12 bases in the middle. The CDR3 nucleotides are TGCAGCGTTGTAGGGGTGGTTGATGAGCAGTTCTTC. It codes for CSVVGVVDEQFF.

This clone was seen more than once but under ten times. CDR3 bases: TGTGCCAGCTCAACGGTTAATCAGCCCCAGCATTTT. Amino acid sequence: CASSTVNQPQHF. V gene TRBV7-9 combines with J gene TRBJ1-5; D is unresolved. V lost 8 bases and J 4 bases, leaving 9 bases between the germline ends. This CDR3 spans 12 amino acids. In germline, CDR1 is SEHNR, CDR2 FQNEAQ (reference sequence). The full variable domain, completed using reference TRBV7-9 and TRBJ1-5, is DTGVSQNPRHKITKRGQNVTFRCDPISEHNRLYWYRQTLGQGPEFLTYFQNEAQLEKSRLLSDRFSAERPKGSFSTLEIQRTEQGDSAMYLCASSTVNQPQHFGDGTRLSIL.

The chain uses TRBV5-1 and TRBJ2-5; 11 nucleotides line up with TRBD2. Trimming at V came to 3 bases and at J to 5 bases, leaving 9 bases not matched to a gene. Germline loops: CDR1 SGHRS, CDR2 YFSETQ. The CDR3 has 16 amino acids. The CDR3 coding sequence is TGCGCCAGCAGCTCTACAACTAGCGGGGGTACGGAGACCCAGTACTTC. Translated: CASSSTTSGGTETQYF.

This chain joins TRBV30 and TRBJ1-4; D ambiguous. The CDR3 has 14 residues. Germline CDR1 and CDR2: GTSNPN and SVGIG (reference sequence). Trimming took off 3 bases at V and 2 bases at J, with 10 bases between the two ends. CDR3 sequence (DNA): TGTGCCTGGAGCCCGGGTAGGACTAATGAAAAACTGTTTTTT. Translating gives CAWSPGRTNEKLFF.

This chain links TRBV28 with TRBJ2-1, with 9 bases lining up with TRBD2. The CDR3 length is 15 residues. The ends lost 2 bases at V and 8 bases at J; junction bases unmatched: 7. Germline CDR1 and CDR2: MDHEN and SYDVKM. The CDR3 spells CASSLVSSGTYEQFF. The CDR3 DNA sequence: TGTGCCAGCAGTTTAGTGTCTAGCGGGACATATGAGCAGTTCTTC.

Comments on this clone: An end of the junction does not agree with germline; a read error may underlie this. The sample contains more than one DNA sequence encoding this CDR3. CDR3: CASSYTGQMNTEAFF. The CDR3 DNA reads TGCGCCAGCAGTTACACGGGACAGATGAACACTGAAGCTTTCTTT. This chain connects TRBV6-5 to TRBJ1-1; TRBD1 matches 7 bases. There are 15 residues in the CDR3. Germline V lookup: CDR1 MNHEY, CDR2 SVGAGI.

The rearrangement links TRBV20-1 to TRBJ2-7, with TRBD2 matching over 7 bases. Germline loops: CDR1 DFQATT, CDR2 SNEGSKA (reference sequence). V shed 6 bases and J 2 bases; nucleotides not matched to a gene: 1. The CDR3 covers 11 residues. The CDR3 nucleotides read TGCAGTGCGGCGGGGGCCTACGAGCAGTACTTC. As protein: CSAAGAYEQYF.

A single count supports this clone. This chain connects TRBV5-1 to TRBJ2-6; tentatively, D is TRBD1 (6 bases). CDR1 is SGHRS, CDR2 YFSETQ, per germline. Trimming took 3 bases from V and 0 from J, leaving 10 bases between them. This CDR3 is 16 amino acids long. The CDR3 nucleotides read TGCGCCAGCAGCTCGGGACAACTCTCTGGGGCCAACGTCCTGACTTTC. Translating it yields CASSSGQLSGANVLTF.

The chain is built from TRBV7-2 and TRBJ2-3, with 10 nucleotides matching TRBD2. The CDR3 has 16 amino acids. J lost 6 bases, V lost 1 base, and 7 bases had no gene match. Germline CDR1 and CDR2: SGHTA and FQGNSA. DNA of the CDR3: TGTGCCAGCAGCTTAGTGCCTAGCGGGAGAGGGGATACGCAGTATTTT. Translating it yields CASSLVPSGRGDTQYF.

This clone appeared a single time. This CDR3 reads CASSGSLSRYGYTF. CDR3 DNA sequence: TGTGCCAGCTCCGGGTCTTTATCCCGTTATGGCTACACCTTC. The gene calls are TRBV2 and TRBJ1-2; no clear D gene. V dropped 8 bases and J dropped 5 bases, with 18 bases sitting between them. CDR3 length: 14 amino acids. Germline V gene lookup returns CDR1 SNHLY and CDR2 FYNNEI.

This clone was counted a few times. This chain links TRBV5-1 with TRBJ2-3; 7 nucleotides match TRBD2. V lost 4 bases and J lost 4; bases outside the gene matches: 12. Germline CDR1 reads SGHRS; CDR2 reads YFSETQ. This CDR3 is 16 amino acids long. The CDR3 bases are TGCGCCAGCAGCCTGTCAGCTGGAGGACTAGCAGATACGCAGTATTTT. As protein: CASSLSAGGLADTQYF.

This clone was seen more than once but under ten times. This chain connects TRBV5-1 to TRBJ2-7, with 10 bases lining up with TRBD2. The V segment lost 3 bases and the J segment 2 bases; nucleotides outside the gene matches: 5. From germline, CDR1 is SGHRS and CDR2 YFSETQ. The CDR3 spans 15 residues. The CDR3 coding sequence is TGCGCCAGCAGCTCCGGGACTAGCGTCACCTACGAGCAGTACTTC. Residues: CASSSGTSVTYEQYF.

CDR3 nucleotides: TGCGCCAGCAGTGAAATTATCAATGAGCAGTTCTTC. Its protein is CASSEIINEQFF. The chain uses TRBV10-1 and TRBJ2-1; D ambiguous. CDR1 is WNHNN and CDR2 is SYGVQD in the germline V gene (reference sequence). Trimming removed 3 bases at V and 6 bases at J, with 6 bases between. CDR3 length: 12 residues.

The chain employs TRBV30 and TRBJ1-4; 7 bases are a match to TRBD1. Trimming at V came to 3 bases and at J to 6 bases, leaving 10 bases not matched to a gene. The CDR3 is 15 residues long. The germline V gene has CDR1 GTSNPN and CDR2 SVGIG (reference sequence). The CDR3 protein is CAWRGGGPSYEKLFF. The CDR3 nucleotides are TGTGCCTGGAGAGGGGGCGGACCTAGTTATGAAAAACTGTTTTTT.

The chain recombines TRBV7-2 with TRBJ1-5; 7 bases fit TRBD1. Looked up from germline, CDR1 is SGHTA and CDR2 is FQGNSA. Germline trimming cut 1 base from V and 4 bases from J; bases unmatched to any gene: 4. The CDR3 loop spans 15 amino acids. Here the CDR3 DNA reads TGTGCCAGCAGCTTAGACGGACAGGCTAATCAGCCCCAGCATTTT. Amino acid sequence: CASSLDGQANQPQHF.

This clone was counted between two and nine times. The chain has TRBV7-8 and TRBJ2-7, with 8 bases lining up with TRBD2. Losses at the gene ends were 6 bases for V and 2 bases for J; bases not matched to a gene: 6. Germline V CDR1 and CDR2: SGHVS, FQNEAQ. The CDR3 extends over 14 amino acids. The CDR3 protein is CASRASGLTYEQYF. The CDR3 coding sequence is TGTGCCAGCAGAGCTAGCGGGCTAACCTACGAGCAGTACTTC.

Notes on this clone: A read error may account for a junction end that differs from germline. This CDR3 is CASSSGGGETQYF. The DNA for the CDR3 is TGTGCTAGCAGCTCGGGGGGTGGGGAGACCCAGTACTTC. V and J are TRBV7-7 and TRBJ2-5; TRBD2 matches 7 bases. The germline V gene has CDR1 SSHAT and CDR2 FNYEAQ (reference sequence). This CDR3 is built from 13 residues.

The chain carries TRBV6-1 and TRBJ1-4; D perhaps matches TRBD1 (6 bases). V lost 2 bases to trimming and J lost 8 bases, with 15 bases between them. The CDR3 consists of 15 residues. Germline values: CDR1 MNHNS, CDR2 SASEGT. The DNA for the CDR3 is TGTGCCAGCAGTGAATTCCTCGGACAGAAGGAAAAACTGTTTTTT. The encoded protein is CASSEFLGQKEKLFF.

This chain connects TRBV18 to TRBJ1-1; 7 nucleotides line up with TRBD1. V gave up 2 bases and J gave up 5 bases; unmatched junction bases: 5. CDR1 is KGHSH and CDR2 is LQKENI in the germline V gene. The CDR3 is 14 amino acids. Here the CDR3 reads CASSPTQGRTEAFF. In DNA form, the CDR3 reads TGTGCCAGCTCACCAACACAGGGGCGGACTGAAGCTTTCTTT.

The chain links TRBV4-3 to TRBJ1-2; D is undetermined. This CDR3 contains 16 residues. Per the germline V gene, CDR1 is LGHNA and CDR2 is YSLEER. With 0 bases removed from V and 8 bases from J, the gap between germline ends came to 19 bases. CDR3 sequence reads: CASSQDSPSGFGGYTF. The CDR3, as DNA: TGCGCCAGCAGCCAAGATTCTCCCTCGGGGTTCGGGGGCTACACCTTC.

The V and J genes are TRBV28 and TRBJ1-1; D is unresolved. The CDR3 has 12 amino acids. The V end lost 2 bases, the J end lost 9 bases, and 10 bases lay between the germline ends. CDR1 and CDR2 from the germline V gene are MDHEN and SYDVKM. CDR3 residues: CASSLGYGKAFF. CDR3 DNA sequence: TGTGCCAGCAGTTTAGGGTACGGGAAAGCTTTCTTT.